This record looks at one TCR beta chain sequence and its context. Trimming took off 7 bases at V and 4 bases at J, with 16 bases between the two ends. This CDR3 has 14 amino acids. Germline values: CDR1 SNHLY, CDR2 FYNNEI. Random-hexamer reverse transcription was applied to roughly 0.5 to 1 ug RNA. TCRdb itself ran the immunoSEQ multiplex PCR reads through MiXCR, one entry per CDR3 protein. The profile covers about 430,000 distinct CDR3 sequences, with around 83% appearing a single time and roughly 0.1% taken by the ten largest. This sample is part of a study of CD8 T cells in Susac syndrome. The sequenced sample consisted of CD8+ T cells from PBMCs. V gene TRBV2 combines with J gene TRBJ2-5, with D maybe TRBD1 (5 bases). The source is a human donor with multiple sclerosis. The CDR3 DNA follows: TGTGCCAGCAAAGGGATGGGGCTGGGAGAGACCCAGTACTTC. This translates into CASKGMGLGETQYF.